This T cell receptor beta chain derives from a study of T cell changes during pregnancy in multiple sclerosis. Clones were read by immunoSEQ multiplex PCR, and TCRdb kept only the in-frame ones, dropping some. The data hold about 40,000 clones, with more than 85% observed a single time. This sequence originates from a female donor with multiple sclerosis, enrolled in a pregnancy study. The sample in question was CD8+ T cells from peripheral blood mononuclear cells, obtained in the first trimester of pregnancy.

In nucleotides, the CDR3 is TGTGCCAGTAGTATAGATCTAGCGGGGGGGCCGGGACGGAATGAGCAGTTCTTC. Translation gives CASSIDLAGGPGRNEQFF. V usage is TRBV19 and J usage is TRBJ2-1; 12 nucleotides align to TRBD2. The CDR3 is made up of 18 amino acids. Germline-derived CDR1 and CDR2 are LNHDA and SQIVND (reference sequence). The V segment lost 0 bases and the J segment 7 bases; nucleotides outside the gene matches: 10.